What follows are 27 T cell receptor beta chains derived from one specimen sequenced in a study of blood T cell repertoires in COVID-19. Method: immunoSEQ multiplex PCR; TCRdb's copy keeps in-frame clones and lacks some. This sample has roughly 250,000 clones; approximately 90% occur once, and the top ten carry roughly 8.3%. Sequencing was performed on PBMCs or T cells enriched from blood (not recorded which). The receptors stem from a man aged 35-49 years who had recovered from COVID-19.

CDR3 coding DNA: TGTGCCACCAGTGACACGGACAGGACCACCGGGGAGCTGTTTTTT. It encodes CATSDTDRTTGELFF. This rearrangement joins TRBV24-1 to TRBJ2-2; 7 bases are shared with TRBD1. This CDR3 region has 15 residues. V shed 4 bases and J 4 bases; nucleotides not matched to a gene: 5. The germline gives CDR1 KGHDR, CDR2 SFDVKD.

The genes are TRBV27 and TRBJ1-5; possibly TRBD1 for D (5 bases). The CDR3 runs 15 residues. CDR1 is MNHEY, CDR2 SMNVEV, per germline (reference sequence). V gave up 8 bases and J gave up 0 bases, with 14 bases separating them. The CDR3 protein is CASGQGLYSNQPQHF. CDR3 coding DNA: TGTGCCAGCGGGCAGGGTTTATATAGCAATCAGCCCCAGCATTTT.

Only a few counts were recorded for this clone. The chain couples TRBV18 to TRBJ1-6; perhaps TRBD1 as D (5 bases). Trimming took off 4 bases at V and 0 bases at J, with 10 bases between the two ends. Germline loops: CDR1 KGHSH, CDR2 LQKENI. CDR3 length: 16 amino acids. The CDR3 sequence is CASSRGSNSYNSPLHF. DNA for the CDR3: TGTGCCAGCTCACGGGGCAGTAACTCCTATAATTCACCCCTCCACTTT.

The V and J genes are TRBV14 and TRBJ1-3; D perhaps matches TRBD1 (6 bases). Looked up from germline, CDR1 is SGHDN and CDR2 is FVKESK. The CDR3 runs to 15 residues. V was clipped by 4 bases and J by 1 base, with 11 bases between them. The CDR3 DNA is TGTGCCAGCAGCCTTATACAGGGTTCTGGAAACACCATATATTTT. Translating gives CASSLIQGSGNTIYF.

The rearrangement links TRBV7-2 to TRBJ2-1; weak D call: TRBD2 (6 bases). The CDR3 loop spans 15 amino acids. Germline V gene sequence: CDR1 SGHTA, CDR2 FQGNSA. Deletions cut 1 base from V and 0 bases from J, with 7 bases between. The DNA for the CDR3 is TGTGCCAGCAGCTTAGGCGGGAACTCCTACAATGAGCAGTTCTTC. Protein product: CASSLGGNSYNEQFF.

The chain recombines TRBV6-1 with TRBJ2-1; D is possibly TRBD1 (5 bases). CDR1 is MNHNS and CDR2 is SASEGT in the germline V gene. V lost 1 base and J 8 bases, leaving 12 bases between the germline ends. The CDR3 covers 14 residues. For the CDR3, the DNA is TGTGCCAGCAGTGAAGGCTTCAGGGTGGATGAGCAGTTCTTC. Translated, it gives CASSEGFRVDEQFF.

V is TRBV7-3 and J is TRBJ2-3, with D unresolved. CDR1 SGHTA and CDR2 FQGTGA come from the germline V gene. The germline V and J ends were trimmed by 1 base and 6 bases, with 11 bases remaining between them. This CDR3 has 14 residues. The CDR3 DNA reads TGTGCCAGCAGCTTAAACGGAGCTAGGGATACGCAGTATTTT. Translating it yields CASSLNGARDTQYF.

CDR3 residues: CATTRDFGEKLFF. Written as DNA, the CDR3 is TGTGCCACCACCCGGGATTTCGGTGAAAAACTGTTTTTT. The rearrangement links TRBV2 to TRBJ1-4; D unclear. Deletions cut 10 bases from V and 7 bases from J, with 16 bases between. The germline gives CDR1 SNHLY, CDR2 FYNNEI. This CDR3 is built from 13 residues.

The rearrangement links TRBV7-3 to TRBJ2-1; the match to TRBD2 covers 9 bases. Looked up from germline, CDR1 is SGHTA and CDR2 is FQGTGA. V trimming: 1 base; J trimming: 5 bases; junction bases outside the gene matches: 3. This CDR3 is built from 15 residues. CDR3 nucleotides: TGTGCCAGCAGCTTAATAGCGGGGGACGACAATGAGCAGTTCTTC. It is translated as CASSLIAGDDNEQFF.

V usage is TRBV5-1 and J usage is TRBJ2-7; D perhaps matches TRBD1 (6 bases). Germline loops: CDR1 SGHRS, CDR2 YFSETQ. The CDR3 runs 16 residues. The V and J ends lost 5 bases and 2 bases respectively, with 20 bases between them. The CDR3 DNA reads TGCGCCAGCAGTTCCCGGACAGCCTCCATGACCTACGAGCAGTACTTC. Translated, it gives CASSSRTASMTYEQYF.

Of note for this clone: Additional DNA sequences in this sample encode the identical CDR3. The chain has TRBV19 and TRBJ2-2, with D possibly TRBD2 on 5 matching bases. In germline, CDR1 is LNHDA, CDR2 SQIVND (reference sequence). The V gene lost 3 bases and the J gene lost 1 base, with 9 bases spanning the gap. The CDR3 loop spans 15 amino acids. The CDR3 is CASSISGVNTGELFF. For the CDR3, the DNA is TGTGCCAGTAGTATTTCCGGGGTGAACACCGGGGAGCTGTTTTTT.

This clone showed up just once. The rearrangement uses TRBV6-5 and TRBJ2-3, with D possibly TRBD1 on 6 matching bases. Germline V gives CDR1 MNHEY, CDR2 SVGAGI. This CDR3 region has 13 residues. The V end lost 6 bases, the J end lost 3 bases, and 10 bases lay between the germline ends. CDR3 loop: CASSPDRTDTQYF. DNA of the CDR3: TGTGCCAGCAGCCCCGACAGGACAGATACGCAGTATTTT.

The chain carries TRBV6-2 or TRBV6-3 and TRBJ2-1; tentatively, D is TRBD1 (6 bases). V was pared by 2 bases and J by 3 bases, with 8 bases between. This CDR3 spans 14 amino acids. CDR1 and CDR2 (germline): MNHEY, SVGEGT. CDR3 sequence reads: CASSYEGVYNEQFF. The CDR3 coding sequence is TGTGCCAGCAGTTACGAGGGGGTCTACAATGAGCAGTTCTTC.

This chain links TRBV11-3 with TRBJ2-5; 8 bases are shared with TRBD1. In germline, CDR1 is SGHNT, CDR2 YENEEA. V gave up 5 bases and J gave up 5 bases; unmatched junction bases: 10. This CDR3 comprises 15 residues. The CDR3, as DNA: TGTGCCAGCAGCCCCCGGACAGGGACCCGGGAGACCCAGTACTTC. Residues: CASSPRTGTRETQYF.

V gene TRBV29-1 combines with J gene TRBJ1-2; possibly TRBD1 for D (6 bases). The CDR3 spans 12 residues. The germline gives CDR1 SQVTM, CDR2 ANQGSEA. The V and J ends lost 5 bases and 1 base respectively, with 8 bases between them. CDR3 DNA: TGCAGCGTTAACAGGGTTAACTATGGCTACACCTTC. Translating gives CSVNRVNYGYTF.

A note on this clone: This is likely a read error, given that the CDR3 carries no conserved phenylalanine or tryptophan at its end. The DNA is omitted, as the CDR3 cannot be located on it reliably, and the CDR3 follows TCRdb's listing. The chain links TRBV5-1 to TRBJ1-6; the table calls TRBD1, which could not be checked here. Germline CDR1 reads SGHRS; CDR2 reads YFSETQ. The CDR3 has 12 residues if both end residues are counted. CDR3 residues: CASSPGTETTSS.

The chain is built from TRBV19 and TRBJ1-5; D is ambiguous. This CDR3 is 15 amino acids long. V was shortened by 7 bases and J by 5 bases, with 18 bases between the two germline ends. Germline CDR1 and CDR2: LNHDA and SQIVND (reference sequence). For the CDR3, the DNA is TGTGCCAGTACCCACACCCGTATTGGCCATCAGCCCCAGCATTTT. This encodes CASTHTRIGHQPQHF.

This chain uses TRBV28 with TRBJ1-1, with D possibly matching TRBD1 (5 bases). V lost 6 bases and J lost 3, with 20 bases in between. CDR3 length equals 16 residues. The germline V gene has CDR1 MDHEN and CDR2 SYDVKM. In DNA, the CDR3 is TGTGCCAGCAGCCTAGTGGGGGGGGTGTCCGACACTGAAGCTTTCTTT. Translation: CASSLVGGVSDTEAFF.

This chain links TRBV7-2 with TRBJ2-2; 13 bases map to TRBD2. The CDR3 is 17 amino acids. Germline assignment: CDR1 SGHTA and CDR2 FQGNSA. V lost 6 bases to trimming and J lost 4 bases; unmatched junction nucleotides: 8. CDR3 sequence (DNA): TGTGCCAGCAGTTTACTAGCGGGGGGGCGAGGCACCGGGGAGCTGTTTTTT. It is translated as CASSLLAGGRGTGELFF.

This chain connects TRBV24-1 to TRBJ2-2, with D unresolved. There are 14 residues in the CDR3. Germline-derived CDR1 and CDR2 are KGHDR and SFDVKD. The ends were cut back, 0 bases at V and 4 bases at J, with 5 bases in the middle. The DNA of the CDR3 is TGTGCCACCAGTGATTTGACGGGCACCGGGGAGCTGTTTTTT. Its translation is CATSDLTGTGELFF.

This chain links TRBV4-1 with TRBJ2-2; no reliable D call. V lost 1 base and J 1 base, leaving 4 bases between the germline ends. This CDR3 region has 14 residues. Germline V lookup: CDR1 MGHRA, CDR2 YSYEKL. CDR3 in amino acids: CASSQGQNTGELFF. The CDR3, as DNA: TGCGCCAGCAGCCAAGGACAGAACACCGGGGAGCTGTTTTTT.

The chain uses TRBV4-2 and TRBJ2-5; the match to TRBD2 covers 11 bases. The CDR3 runs 17 residues. V gave up 4 bases and J gave up 4 bases; unmatched junction bases: 11. CDR1 and CDR2 (germline): LGHNA, YNFKEQ. The CDR3 DNA reads TGTGCCAGCAGCCTCTACACTAGCGGGAGTTCCGGAGAGACCCAGTACTTC. It yields the protein CASSLYTSGSSGETQYF.

This sequence joins TRBV5-1 and TRBJ1-2; TRBD1 matches at 9 bases. The length of the CDR3 is 15 residues. Unmatched junction bases numbered 2, after V lost 0 bases and J lost 2 bases. CDR1 and CDR2 from the germline V gene are SGHRS and YFSETQ. The DNA of the CDR3 is TGCGCCAGCAGCTTGGGGGACAGGGAGAACTATGGCTACACCTTC. Protein: CASSLGDRENYGYTF.

The genes are TRBV9 and TRBJ2-7; D unclear. Per germline, CDR1 SGDLS and CDR2 YYNGEE. The V and J ends lost 0 bases and 6 bases respectively, with 10 bases between them. The CDR3 totals 13 residues. The DNA of the CDR3 is TGTGCCAGCAGCGTAGTCGGAGCCTCCGAGCAGTACTTC. Its translation is CASSVVGASEQYF.

This clone has a single count. The chain has TRBV28 and TRBJ2-1; 11 nucleotides line up with TRBD2. Losses at the gene ends were 3 bases for V and 8 bases for J; bases not matched to a gene: 3. The CDR3 totals 14 residues. Per germline, CDR1 MDHEN and CDR2 SYDVKM. The CDR3 sequence is CASSFLAGGDEQFF. The CDR3 DNA reads TGTGCCAGCAGTTTCCTAGCGGGAGGCGATGAGCAGTTCTTC.

The gene calls are TRBV24-1 and TRBJ1-2; the D is unclear. CDR3 size: 17 residues. Trimming took off 6 bases at V and 5 bases at J, with 24 bases between the two ends. CDR1 KGHDR and CDR2 SFDVKD come from the germline V gene. In DNA form, the CDR3 reads TGTGCCACCAGTCAACCCGGGGAGACAACATCTGAGTATGGCTACACCTTC. It codes for CATSQPGETTSEYGYTF.

In its sample, this clone was seen a few times. The J gene is TRBJ2-1, the V gene TRBV11-2; 9 nucleotides line up with TRBD2. V shed 5 bases and J 3 bases; nucleotides not matched to a gene: 5. CDR1 SGHAT and CDR2 FQNNGV come from the germline V gene. This CDR3 is built from 15 residues. The CDR3 DNA reads TGTGCCAGCAGCCGCTCTAGCGGGAACTACAATGAGCAGTTCTTC. Its translation is CASSRSSGNYNEQFF.